This TCR beta chain was captured in a study of T cell responses to AZD1222 COVID-19 vaccine. The study's findings and limits: Donors in the cohort were predominantly white British and more often female, and clonal diversity was possibly underestimated.

Trimming removed 4 bases from V and 6 bases from J; junction bases left unmatched: 9. The CDR3 consists of 14 residues. The germline V gene encodes CDR1 GTSNPN and CDR2 SVGIG (reference sequence). Concerning this clone itself: Its antigen remains unknown.

TCRdb's copy holds only in-frame clones and misses some; the assay was immunoSEQ multiplex PCR. Of some 110,000 clones detected, roughly 89% appear once; the ten largest clones hold approximately 45%. This clonotype was sampled from an adult who received the AZD1222 COVID-19 vaccine. V usage is TRBV30 and J usage is TRBJ2-7, with 10 nucleotides matching TRBD2. The sample was peripheral blood, taken 28 days after the second AZD1222 dose. As DNA, the CDR3 is TGTGCCTGGACACGCCTAGCGGGAGTAAGCGAGCAGTACTTC. This sequence encodes CAWTRLAGVSEQYF. Looking up the rest from reference TRBV30 and TRBJ2-7 gives the full variable domain: SQTIHQWPATLVQPVGSPLSLECTVEGTSNPNLYWYRQAAGRGLQLLFYSVGIGQISSEVPQNLSASRPQDRQFILSSKKLLLSDSGFYLCAWTRLAGVSEQYFGPGTRLTVT.